This T cell receptor beta chain was documented in a study of T cell responses to AZD1222 COVID-19 vaccine. Findings and caveats of the study: At baseline, seropositivity was found in only 5 to 7 AZD1222 recipients.

The repertoire was sequenced with immunoSEQ multiplex PCR; TCRdb's copy has only in-frame clones and lacks some. Seen here are about 150,000 clones, around 89% observed once, and the top ten hold around 2.9%. The CDR3 covers 15 residues. Germline V gene sequence: CDR1 LGHDT, CDR2 YNNKEL (reference sequence). V lost 1 base, J lost 8 bases, and 17 bases lay in between. In the case of this clone: The antigen is undetermined.

This material consisted of peripheral blood, taken on day 0 of AZD1222 vaccination. The TCR comes from an adult in good health. V gene TRBV3-1 (or the pseudogene TRBV3-2) combines with J gene TRBJ1-1; D ambiguous. The CDR3 region has the DNA TGTGCCAGCAGCCAAGCGGAGGCACGAGCTGGGGAAGCTTTCTTT. This codes for CASSQAEARAGEAFF.